These T cell receptor beta chains were read from a single sample in a study of T cells after yellow fever vaccination. Each CDR3 protein is one row after TCRdb ran MiXCR on the 5' RACE reads. The sample contains approximately 160,000 distinct CDR3 sequences, around 9% of which appear only once. This sample comprised CD8+ T cells sorted from PBMCs, obtained 45 days after the yellow fever booster vaccination. These receptor sequences come from a man between 18 and 29 years old who received the YFV17D yellow fever vaccine. The CDR3 runs from the conserved cysteine through the conserved F or W. A D gene is named only where the DNA matches it firmly. Clone size is stated in some rows and not others, as once, few, many or a class when expanded.

>NA|TRBJ2-3|TRBV28|NA
TGTGCCAGCACCCTAGGAGATAGGGGCACAGATACGCAGTATTTT
CASTLGDRGTDTQYF
>NA|TRBJ2-7|TRBV30|many
TGTGCCTGGGTCCGCGAGGGTGACTACGAGCAGTACTTC
CAWVREGDYEQYF
>NA|TRBJ2-5|TRBV18|many
TGTGCCAGCTCAAACCAAGAGACCCAGTACTTC
CASSNQETQYF
>TRBD2|TRBJ2-5|TRBV27|few
TGTGCCAGCAGCTGGACTAGCGGGGGAGAGACCCAGTACTTC
CASSWTSGGETQYF
>NA|TRBJ2-2|TRBV7-9|NA
TGTGCCAGCAGCTCGTGGACACAGAACACCGGGGAGCTGTTTTTT
CASSSWTQNTGELFF
>TRBD2|TRBJ2-1|TRBV12-5|few
TGTGCTAGTGGTTTGGTATTGCGGGGGGAAGACAATGAGCAGTTCTTC
CASGLVLRGEDNEQFF
>NA|TRBJ1-4|TRBV4-3|NA
TGCGCCAGCAGCCAAGATTTCCAGGGTTATGAAAAACTGTTTTTT
CASSQDFQGYEKLFF
>TRBD2|TRBJ2-3|TRBV9|few
TGTGCCAGCAGCGTTTCTAGCGGGGGGCGTCTGTATTTT
CASSVSSGGRLYF
>NA|TRBJ2-3|TRBV11-2|NA
TGTGCCAGCAGCGGGCTTCGCGCAGATACGCAGTATTTT
CASSGLRADTQYF
>NA|TRBJ2-3|TRBV6-5|few
TGTGCCAGCAGTCCTGTAGGGAGGTTGGCAGATACGCAGTATTTT
CASSPVGRLADTQYF
>NA|TRBJ1-1|TRBV4-1|few
TGCGCCAGCAGCCAAGGACAGTTGGTCACTGAAGCTTTCTTT
CASSQGQLVTEAFF
>NA|TRBJ1-5|TRBV4-2|NA
TGTGCCAGCAGCCAAGACTTGTCGGGCTCTCAGGTGAGGCAGCCCCAGCATTTT
CASSQDLSGSQVRQPQHF
>TRBD1|TRBJ1-1|TRBV7-9|NA
TGTGCCAGCAGCTTTGGACAGGGGGCTTCTGAAGCTTTCTTT
CASSFGQGASEAFF
>NA|TRBJ1-2|TRBV7-9|few
TGTGCCAGCAGCTTAGGACGGAGAGAGGGGAACTATGGCTACACCTTC
CASSLGRREGNYGYTF
>NA|TRBJ2-1|TRBV5-5|NA
TGTGCCAGCAGCTTAGGCGCGTTCAATGAGCAGTTCTTC
CASSLGAFNEQFF
>TRBD2|TRBJ2-2|TRBV4-1|few
TGCGCCAGCAGGCGACTAGCGGGGGAGAACACCGGGGAGCTGTTTTTT
CASRRLAGENTGELFF
>TRBD2|TRBJ2-5|TRBV12-3/TRBV12-4|many
TGTGCCAGCAGTTTTACCCTAGCGGGGGAGTACCAAGAGACCCAGTACTTC
CASSFTLAGEYQETQYF